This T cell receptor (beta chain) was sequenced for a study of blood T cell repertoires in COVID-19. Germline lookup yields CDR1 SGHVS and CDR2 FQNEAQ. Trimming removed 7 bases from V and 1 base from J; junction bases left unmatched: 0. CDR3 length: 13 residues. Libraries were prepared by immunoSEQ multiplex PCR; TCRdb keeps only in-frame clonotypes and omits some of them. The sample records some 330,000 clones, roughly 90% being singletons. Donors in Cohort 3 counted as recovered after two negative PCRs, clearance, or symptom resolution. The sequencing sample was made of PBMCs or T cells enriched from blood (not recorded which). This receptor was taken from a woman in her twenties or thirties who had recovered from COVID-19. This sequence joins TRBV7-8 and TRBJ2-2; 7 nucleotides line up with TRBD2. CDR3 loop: CASTSGNTGELFF. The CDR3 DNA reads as TGTGCCAGCACTAGCGGGAACACCGGGGAGCTGTTTTTT. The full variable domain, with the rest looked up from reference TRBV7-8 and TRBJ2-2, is GAGVSQSPRYKVAKRGQDVALRCDPISGHVSLFWYQQALGQGPEFLTYFQNEAQLDKSGLPSDRFFAERPEGSVSTLKIQRTQQEDSAVYLCASTSGNTGELFFGEGSRLTVL.